The 2 T cell receptor beta chains listed next were all sequenced from one sample in a study of OX40 agonist ivuxolimab in advanced cancers. Assay: immunoSEQ multiplex PCR; the TCRdb copy retains only in-frame clones and omits some. Of tens of thousands of clones listed, roughly 85% are singletons. Specimen: CD4+ or CD8+ T cells sorted from blood, collected in a trial of the OX40 agonist ivuxolimab. The source is an adult with an advanced solid tumor such as melanoma, head and neck, liver or kidney cancer.

This chain links TRBV4-2 with TRBJ2-7; TRBD2 is a possible D gene (6 bases). This CDR3 is 17 amino acids long. CDR1 LGHNA and CDR2 YNFKEQ come from the germline V gene. Trimming cost V 0 bases and J 4 bases, with 19 bases left between them. The CDR3 region is CASSQDSPGLSGYEQYF. The CDR3, as DNA: TGTGCCAGCAGCCAAGATAGCCCGGGACTGTCCGGGTACGAGCAGTACTTC.

The rearrangement joins TRBV7-2 to TRBJ2-2; a possible D gene is TRBD1 (5 bases). The CDR3 loop spans 16 amino acids. V lost 1 base and J lost 8, with 17 bases in between. Germline V gene lookup returns CDR1 SGHTA and CDR2 FQGNSA. The CDR3 nucleotides read TGTGCCAGCAGCTTAGTGTATCCAGGGTCGGCTGGGGAGCTGTTTTTT. Its translation is CASSLVYPGSAGELFF.